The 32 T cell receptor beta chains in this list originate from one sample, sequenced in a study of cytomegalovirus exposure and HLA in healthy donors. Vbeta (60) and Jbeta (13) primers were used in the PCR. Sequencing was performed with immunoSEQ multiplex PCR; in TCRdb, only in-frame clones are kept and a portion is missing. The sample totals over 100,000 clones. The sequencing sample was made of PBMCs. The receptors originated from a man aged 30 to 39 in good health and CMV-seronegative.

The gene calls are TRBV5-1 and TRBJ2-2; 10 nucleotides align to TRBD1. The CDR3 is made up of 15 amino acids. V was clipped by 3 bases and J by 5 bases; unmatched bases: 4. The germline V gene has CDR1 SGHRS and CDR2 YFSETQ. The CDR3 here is CASSSDRGSTGELFF. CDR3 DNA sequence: TGCGCCAGCAGCTCGGACAGGGGGTCGACCGGGGAGCTGTTTTTT.

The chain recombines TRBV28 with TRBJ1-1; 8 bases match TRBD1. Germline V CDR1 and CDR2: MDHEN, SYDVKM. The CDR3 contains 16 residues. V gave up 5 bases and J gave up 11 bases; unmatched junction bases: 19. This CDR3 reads CASSPSGGQGHRWAFF. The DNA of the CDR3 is TGTGCCAGCAGTCCGTCCGGAGGACAGGGTCACCGTTGGGCTTTCTTT. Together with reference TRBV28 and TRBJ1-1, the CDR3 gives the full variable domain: DVKVTQSSRYLVKRTGEKVFLECVQDMDHENMFWYRQDPGLGLRLIYFSYDVKMKEKGDIPEGYSVSREKKERFSLILESASTNQTSMYLCASSPSGGQGHRWAFFGQGTRLTVV.

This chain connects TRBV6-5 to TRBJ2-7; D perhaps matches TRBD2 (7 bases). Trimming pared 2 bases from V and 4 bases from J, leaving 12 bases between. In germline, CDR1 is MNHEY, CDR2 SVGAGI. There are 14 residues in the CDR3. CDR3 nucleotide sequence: TGTGCCAGCAGTTACGGGAGGGGGATGTACGAGCAGTACTTC. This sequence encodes CASSYGRGMYEQYF.

CDR3 amino acids: CASSPNQIGGGYTF. CDR3 coding DNA: TGTGCCAGCAGTCCAAATCAAATAGGAGGCGGCTACACCTTC. V is TRBV28 and J is TRBJ1-2; no clear D. The CDR3 has 14 residues. The germline V gene has CDR1 MDHEN and CDR2 SYDVKM. V dropped 5 bases and J dropped 8 bases, with 18 bases sitting between them.

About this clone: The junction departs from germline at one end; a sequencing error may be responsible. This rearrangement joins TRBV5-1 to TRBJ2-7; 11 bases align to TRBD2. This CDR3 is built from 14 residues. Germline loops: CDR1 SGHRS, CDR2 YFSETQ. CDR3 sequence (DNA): TGCGTCAGCAGCTTTAGCGGGGGGGATTACGAGCAGTACTTC. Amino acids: CVSSFSGGDYEQYF.

CDR3 bases: TGTGCCAGCAGTGACTGCGGATTTCCCCAGCATTTT. It is translated as CASSDCGFPQHF. This chain joins TRBV6-4 and TRBJ1-5; D ambiguous. Looked up from germline, CDR1 is MRHNA and CDR2 is SNTAGT. V lost 1 base and J 10 bases, leaving 8 bases between the germline ends. The CDR3 totals 12 residues.

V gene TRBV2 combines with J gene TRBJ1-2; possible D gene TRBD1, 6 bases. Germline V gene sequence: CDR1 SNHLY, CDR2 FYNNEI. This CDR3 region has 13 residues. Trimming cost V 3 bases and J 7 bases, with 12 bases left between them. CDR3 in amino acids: CASSDRGVGGYTF. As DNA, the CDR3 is TGTGCCAGCAGTGACAGGGGAGTTGGTGGCTACACCTTC.

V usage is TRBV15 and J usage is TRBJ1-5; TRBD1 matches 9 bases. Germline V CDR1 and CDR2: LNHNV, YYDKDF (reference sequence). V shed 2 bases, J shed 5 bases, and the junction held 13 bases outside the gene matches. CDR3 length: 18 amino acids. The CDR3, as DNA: TGTGCCACCAGCAGATGGGGCCAGGACAGGGGTCATGATCAGCCCCAGCATTTT. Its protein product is CATSRWGQDRGHDQPQHF.

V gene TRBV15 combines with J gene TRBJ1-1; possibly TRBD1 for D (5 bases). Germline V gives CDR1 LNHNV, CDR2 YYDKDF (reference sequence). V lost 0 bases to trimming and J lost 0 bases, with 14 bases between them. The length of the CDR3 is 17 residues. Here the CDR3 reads CATSRDRGRGMNTEAFF. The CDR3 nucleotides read TGTGCCACCAGCAGAGATCGGGGGAGGGGCATGAACACTGAAGCTTTCTTT. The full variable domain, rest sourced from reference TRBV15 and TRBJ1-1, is DAMVIQNPRYQVTQFGKPVTLSCSQTLNHNVMYWYQQKSSQAPKLLFHYYDKDFNNEADTPDNFQSRRPNTSFCFLDIRSPGLGDTAMYLCATSRDRGRGMNTEAFFGQGTRLTVV.

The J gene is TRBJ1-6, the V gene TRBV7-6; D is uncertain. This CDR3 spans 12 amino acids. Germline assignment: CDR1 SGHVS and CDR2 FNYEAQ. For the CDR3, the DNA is TGTGGCGTAAGCTCCTATAATTCACCCCTCCACTTT. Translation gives CGVSSYNSPLHF.

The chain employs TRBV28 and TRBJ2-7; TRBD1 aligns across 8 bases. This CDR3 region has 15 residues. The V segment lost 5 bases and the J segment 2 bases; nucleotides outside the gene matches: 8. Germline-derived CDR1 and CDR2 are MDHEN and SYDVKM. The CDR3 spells CASSLRTGLPYEQYF. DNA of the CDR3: TGTGCCAGCAGTCTCCGGACAGGGCTCCCCTACGAGCAGTACTTC.

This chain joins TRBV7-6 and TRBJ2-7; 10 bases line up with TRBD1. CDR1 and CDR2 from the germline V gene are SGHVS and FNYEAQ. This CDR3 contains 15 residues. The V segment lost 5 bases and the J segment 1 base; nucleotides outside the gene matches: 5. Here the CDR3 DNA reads TGTGCCAGCAGCATCGGGACAGGGGATTCCTACGAGCAGTACTTC. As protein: CASSIGTGDSYEQYF.

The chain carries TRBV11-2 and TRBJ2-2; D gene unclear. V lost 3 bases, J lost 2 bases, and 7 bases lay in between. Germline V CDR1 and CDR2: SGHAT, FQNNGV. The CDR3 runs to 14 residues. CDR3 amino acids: CASSFNINTGELFF. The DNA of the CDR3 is TGTGCCAGCAGCTTTAATATCAACACCGGGGAGCTGTTTTTT. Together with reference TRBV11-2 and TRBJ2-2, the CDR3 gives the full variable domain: EAGVAQSPRYKIIEKRQSVAFWCNPISGHATLYWYQQILGQGPKLLIQFQNNGVVDDSQLPKDRFSAERLKGVDSTLKIQPAKLEDSAVYLCASSFNINTGELFFGEGSRLTVL.

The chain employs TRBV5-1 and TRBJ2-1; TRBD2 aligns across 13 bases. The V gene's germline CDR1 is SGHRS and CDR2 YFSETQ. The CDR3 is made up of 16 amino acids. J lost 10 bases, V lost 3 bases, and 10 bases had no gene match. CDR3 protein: CASSWSGTSGAGEQFF. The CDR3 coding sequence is TGCGCCAGCAGCTGGTCCGGGACTAGCGGGGCGGGAGAGCAGTTCTTC.

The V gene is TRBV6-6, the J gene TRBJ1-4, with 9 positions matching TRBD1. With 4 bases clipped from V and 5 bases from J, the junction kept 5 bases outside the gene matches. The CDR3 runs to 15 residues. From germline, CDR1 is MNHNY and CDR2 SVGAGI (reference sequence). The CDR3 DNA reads TGTGCCAGCAGTTCGCCGGGACAGGGCAATGAAAAACTGTTTTTT. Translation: CASSSPGQGNEKLFF.

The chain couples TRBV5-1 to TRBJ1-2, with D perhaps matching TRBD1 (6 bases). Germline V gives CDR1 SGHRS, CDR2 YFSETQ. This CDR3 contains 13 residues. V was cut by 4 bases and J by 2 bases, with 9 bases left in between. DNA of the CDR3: TGCGCCAGCAGCCCGGACAGCAACTATGGCTACACCTTC. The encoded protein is CASSPDSNYGYTF.

CDR3 residues: CASSALAGGGAYNEQFF. CDR3 bases: TGTGCCAGCAGTGCTCTAGCGGGGGGAGGCGCCTACAATGAGCAGTTCTTC. This chain links TRBV27 with TRBJ2-1; TRBD2 agrees at 11 bases. V lost 5 bases to trimming and J lost 2 bases; unmatched junction nucleotides: 8. Germline assignment: CDR1 MNHEY and CDR2 SMNVEV (reference sequence). The CDR3 sequence is 17 residues long.

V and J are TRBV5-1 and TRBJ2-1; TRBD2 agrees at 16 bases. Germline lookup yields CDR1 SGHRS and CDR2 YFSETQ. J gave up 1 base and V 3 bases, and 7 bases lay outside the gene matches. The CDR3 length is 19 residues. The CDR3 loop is CASSYPGLAGGLSYNEQFF. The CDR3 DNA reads TGCGCCAGCAGCTACCCGGGACTAGCGGGGGGGCTTTCCTACAATGAGCAGTTCTTC.

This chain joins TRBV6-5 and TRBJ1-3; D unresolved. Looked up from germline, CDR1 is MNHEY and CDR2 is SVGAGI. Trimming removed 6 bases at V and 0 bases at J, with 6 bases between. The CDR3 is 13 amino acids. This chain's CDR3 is CASRPSSGNTIYF. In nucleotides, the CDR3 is TGTGCCAGCAGACCCAGCTCTGGAAACACCATATATTTT.

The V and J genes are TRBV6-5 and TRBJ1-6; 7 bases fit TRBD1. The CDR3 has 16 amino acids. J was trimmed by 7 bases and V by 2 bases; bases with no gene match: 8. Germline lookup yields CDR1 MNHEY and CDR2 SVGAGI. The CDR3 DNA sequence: TGTGCCAGCAGTTACGGTACGGGACAGATGAATTCACCCCTCCACTTT. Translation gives CASSYGTGQMNSPLHF.

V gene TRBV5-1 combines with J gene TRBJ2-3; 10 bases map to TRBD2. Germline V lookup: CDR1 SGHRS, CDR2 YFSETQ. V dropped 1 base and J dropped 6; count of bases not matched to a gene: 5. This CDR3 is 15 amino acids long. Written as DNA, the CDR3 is TGCGCCAGCAGCTTGACTAGCGGGGTCCCCGATACGCAGTATTTT. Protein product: CASSLTSGVPDTQYF. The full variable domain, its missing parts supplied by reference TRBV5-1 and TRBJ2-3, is KAGVTQTPRYLIKTRGQQVTLSCSPISGHRSVSWYQQTPGQGLQFLFEYFSETQRNKGNFPGRFSGRQFSNSRSEMNVSTLELGDSALYLCASSLTSGVPDTQYFGPGTRLTVL.

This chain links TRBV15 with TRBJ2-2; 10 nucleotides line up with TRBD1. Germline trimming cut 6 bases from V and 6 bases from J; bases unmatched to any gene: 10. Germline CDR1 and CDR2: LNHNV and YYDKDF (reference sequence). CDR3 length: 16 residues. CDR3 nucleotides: TGTGCCACCAGGGCCCGACAGGGGGCGCCCGCCGGGGAGCTGTTTTTT. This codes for CATRARQGAPAGELFF.

CDR3 DNA sequence: TGTGCCAGCAGCTTACAGCGGGGGGCCTCCTACAATGAGCAGTTCTTC. This gives the protein CASSLQRGASYNEQFF. V usage is TRBV5-4 and J usage is TRBJ2-1, with 9 bases aligning to TRBD2. Trimming at V came to 2 bases and at J to 0 bases, leaving 3 bases not matched to a gene. The CDR3 contains 16 residues. The V gene's germline CDR1 is SGHNT and CDR2 YYREEE (reference sequence).

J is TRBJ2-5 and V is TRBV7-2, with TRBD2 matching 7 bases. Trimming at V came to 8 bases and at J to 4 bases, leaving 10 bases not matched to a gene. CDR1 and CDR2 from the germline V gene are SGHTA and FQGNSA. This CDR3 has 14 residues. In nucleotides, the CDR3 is TGTGCCAGCGCCCAGGGAGGGGCCAGAGAGACCCAGTACTTC. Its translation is CASAQGGARETQYF.

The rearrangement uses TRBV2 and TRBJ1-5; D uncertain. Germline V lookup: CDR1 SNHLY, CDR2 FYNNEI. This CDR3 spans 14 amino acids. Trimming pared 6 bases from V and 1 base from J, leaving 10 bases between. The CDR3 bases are TGTGCCAGCAGCCTCGTGGAGAGCAATCAGCCCCAGCATTTT. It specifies CASSLVESNQPQHF.

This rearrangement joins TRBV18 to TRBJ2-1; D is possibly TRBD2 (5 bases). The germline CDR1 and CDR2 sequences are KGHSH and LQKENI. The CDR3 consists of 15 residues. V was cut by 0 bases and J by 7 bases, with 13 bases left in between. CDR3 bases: TGTGCCAGCTCACCACCGCAACTAGTGCGGAATGAGCAGTTCTTC. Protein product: CASSPPQLVRNEQFF.

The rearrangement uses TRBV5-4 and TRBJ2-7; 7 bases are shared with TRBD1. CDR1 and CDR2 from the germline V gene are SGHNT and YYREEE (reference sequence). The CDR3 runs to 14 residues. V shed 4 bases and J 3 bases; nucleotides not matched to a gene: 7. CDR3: CASSPSGTVYEQYF. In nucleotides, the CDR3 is TGTGCCAGCAGCCCGTCCGGGACAGTCTACGAGCAGTACTTC.

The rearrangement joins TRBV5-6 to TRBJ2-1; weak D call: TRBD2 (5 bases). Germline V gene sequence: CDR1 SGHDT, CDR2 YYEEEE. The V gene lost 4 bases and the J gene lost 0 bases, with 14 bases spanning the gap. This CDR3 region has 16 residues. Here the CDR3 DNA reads TGTGCCAGCAGCCCGACGGGGTGGGGCTCCTACAATGAGCAGTTCTTC. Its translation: CASSPTGWGSYNEQFF.

The CDR3 DNA sequence: TGTGCCAGCAGCGTAGAAGTGGAGAGAATGAACACTGAAGCTTTCTTT. This codes for CASSVEVERMNTEAFF. The chain recombines TRBV9 with TRBJ1-1; no clear D. CDR1 SGDLS and CDR2 YYNGEE come from the germline V gene. Trimming took off 0 bases at V and 0 bases at J, with 12 bases between the two ends. The CDR3 totals 16 residues.

DNA of the CDR3: TGTGCCACCAGCAGAAGACAGGGTCAAAACATTCAGTACTTC. Encoded protein: CATSRRQGQNIQYF. V usage is TRBV15 and J usage is TRBJ2-4, with 7 bases matching TRBD1. There are 14 residues in the CDR3. The ends lost 2 bases at V and 5 bases at J; junction bases unmatched: 3. CDR1 and CDR2 (germline): LNHNV, YYDKDF (reference sequence).

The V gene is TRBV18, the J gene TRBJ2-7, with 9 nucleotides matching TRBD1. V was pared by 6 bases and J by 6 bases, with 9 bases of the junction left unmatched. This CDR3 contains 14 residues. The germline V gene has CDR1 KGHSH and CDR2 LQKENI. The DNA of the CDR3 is TGTGCCAGCTCTTCCGGGACAGGGAGTCCCGAGCAGTACTTC. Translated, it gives CASSSGTGSPEQYF.

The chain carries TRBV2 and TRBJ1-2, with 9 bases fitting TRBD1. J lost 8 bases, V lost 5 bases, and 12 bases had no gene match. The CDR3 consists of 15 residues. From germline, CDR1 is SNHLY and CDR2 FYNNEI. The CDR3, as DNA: TGTGCCAGCAGTCCCATTCGGACAGGGGAACTCGGCTACACCTTC. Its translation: CASSPIRTGELGYTF.